This passage covers 23 T cell receptor beta chains from one sample sequenced in a study of T cell responses to AZD1222 COVID-19 vaccine. Sequenced by immunoSEQ multiplex PCR; TCRdb stores in-frame clones only, minus some. In the table there are some 94,000 clones, 70% to 90% of which are singletons. Sample: peripheral blood, taken on day 0 of AZD1222 vaccination. The receptors shown here come from an adult in good health.

The chain recombines TRBV9 with TRBJ2-1; 9 bases match TRBD2. Germline V gives CDR1 SGDLS, CDR2 YYNGEE. V lost 0 bases and J lost 10; bases outside the gene matches: 11. The CDR3 length is 16 residues. Here the CDR3 DNA reads TGTGCCAGCAGCGTAGTCGCCAGCGGGAGGATCAGCGAGCAGTTCTTC. It encodes CASSVVASGRISEQFF.

J is TRBJ1-2 and V is TRBV7-9; D gene unclear. Germline lookup yields CDR1 SEHNR and CDR2 FQNEAQ (reference sequence). The CDR3 extends over 13 amino acids. The V end lost 1 base, the J end lost 3 bases, and 6 bases lay between the germline ends. This CDR3 reads CASSLGADYGYTF. The CDR3 bases are TGTGCCAGCAGCTTAGGGGCAGACTATGGCTACACCTTC.

This clone was counted only a few times. The CDR3, as DNA: TGTGCCATCAGTGAGTCTGGACAGGGAAGGACCCAGTACTTC. As protein: CAISESGQGRTQYF. The rearrangement joins TRBV10-3 to TRBJ2-5; 8 nucleotides match TRBD1. Per the germline V gene, CDR1 is ENHRY and CDR2 is SYGVKD. The length of the CDR3 is 14 residues. V dropped 0 bases and J dropped 7; count of bases not matched to a gene: 4.

Notes on this clone: This sample includes further DNA sequences coding for the same CDR3. The chain uses TRBV12-3 or TRBV12-4 and TRBJ1-1; D remains unclear. The V and J ends lost 2 bases and 1 base respectively, with 5 bases between them. The CDR3 runs 13 residues. CDR3 in DNA: TGTGCCAGCAGTTTAACAGAGAACACTGAAGCTTTCTTT. This gives the protein CASSLTENTEAFF.

CDR3: CASSFERGAGTDTQYF. DNA for the CDR3: TGTGCCAGCAGCTTCGAGCGGGGGGCAGGCACAGATACGCAGTATTTT. V is TRBV7-8 and J is TRBJ2-3, with TRBD2 identical over 9 bases. CDR1 SGHVS and CDR2 FQNEAQ come from the germline V gene. The CDR3 totals 16 residues. Germline trimming cut 3 bases from V and 1 base from J; bases unmatched to any gene: 5.

The chain uses TRBV6-5 and TRBJ1-6; D perhaps matches TRBD1 (5 bases). V was trimmed by 2 bases and J by 8 bases, leaving 7 bases between them. This CDR3 has 13 amino acids. CDR1 and CDR2 (germline): MNHEY, SVGAGI. CDR3 DNA sequence: TGTGCCAGCAGTTACGACAGCGATTCACCCCTCCACTTT. Encoded protein: CASSYDSDSPLHF.

The chain uses TRBV19 and TRBJ1-5; D ambiguous. Germline V lookup: CDR1 LNHDA, CDR2 SQIVND (reference sequence). CDR3 length: 13 amino acids. Trimming took 6 bases from V and 2 from J, leaving 8 bases between them. The chain's CDR3 is CASRGSGNQPQHF. The CDR3 region has the DNA TGTGCCAGTAGAGGATCCGGCAATCAGCCCCAGCATTTT.

This chain links TRBV30 with TRBJ1-2, with D possibly TRBD1 on 5 matching bases. CDR1 and CDR2 (germline): GTSNPN, SVGIG (reference sequence). This CDR3 contains 14 residues. V was pared by 3 bases and J by 4 bases, with 15 bases between. The CDR3 DNA follows: TGTGCCTGGAGCCGAAGGAGGGGATTCTATGGCTACACCTTC. Translation: CAWSRRRGFYGYTF.

The V call is TRBV6-1, the J call TRBJ1-5; D may be TRBD1 (5 bases). The germline V gene encodes CDR1 MNHNS and CDR2 SASEGT. Trimming pared 1 base from V and 7 bases from J, leaving 17 bases between. The CDR3 has 16 amino acids. Here the CDR3 reads CASSEDWDGVDQPQHF. The CDR3 DNA sequence: TGTGCCAGCAGTGAAGATTGGGACGGAGTAGACCAGCCCCAGCATTTT.

The chain has TRBV2 and TRBJ2-5; the D is unclear. Deletions cut 8 bases from V and 3 bases from J, with 7 bases between. Germline assignment: CDR1 SNHLY and CDR2 FYNNEI. The CDR3 totals 11 residues. The CDR3 here is CASGLEETQYF. The CDR3 DNA reads as TGTGCCAGCGGGCTCGAAGAGACCCAGTACTTC. The full variable domain, with the rest looked up from reference TRBV2 and TRBJ2-5, is EPEVTQTPSHQVTQMGQEVILRCVPISNHLYFYWYRQILGQKVEFLVSFYNNEISEKSEIFDDQFSVERPDGSNFTLKIRSTKLEDSAMYFCASGLEETQYFGPGTRLLVL.

V usage is TRBV5-6 and J usage is TRBJ1-3, with unresolved D. This CDR3 has 16 residues. The germline CDR1 and CDR2 sequences are SGHDT and YYEEEE. The V gene lost 1 base and the J gene lost 4 bases, with 15 bases spanning the gap. In nucleotides, the CDR3 is TGTGCCAGCAGCTTGTATGTCGGATCTGTCGGAAACACCATATATTTT. It encodes CASSLYVGSVGNTIYF.

This sequence joins TRBV29-1 and TRBJ2-1; 12 bases match TRBD1. The CDR3 spans 13 residues. V lost 7 bases, J lost 9 bases, and 7 bases stayed unmatched. CDR1 and CDR2 from the germline V gene are SQVTM and ANQGSEA. The chain's CDR3 is CSEGTGGAGEQFF. The CDR3 DNA sequence: TGCAGCGAGGGGACAGGGGGCGCGGGTGAGCAGTTCTTC.

The chain is built from TRBV4-2 and TRBJ1-1; 12 bases map to TRBD1. CDR1 is LGHNA, CDR2 YNFKEQ, per germline. This CDR3 has 15 amino acids. With 5 bases clipped from V and 7 bases from J, the junction kept 8 bases outside the gene matches. The CDR3 nucleotides are TGTGCCAGCAGCGCCGGGACAGGGGGCGTCATTGAAGCTTTCTTT. Its protein is CASSAGTGGVIEAFF.

DNA of the CDR3: TGTGCCAGCAGCTTGACCGTGTCGCTCGGGGCTGGAAACACCATATATTTT. Protein: CASSLTVSLGAGNTIYF. The V gene is TRBV11-2, the J gene TRBJ1-3, with D uncertain. The CDR3 extends over 17 amino acids. The germline gives CDR1 SGHAT, CDR2 FQNNGV. The V end was cut by 3 bases, the J end by 2 bases, with 17 bases between.

The chain recombines TRBV7-2 with TRBJ1-5; no clear D gene. V gave up 5 bases and J gave up 7 bases, with 15 bases separating them. CDR1 and CDR2 (germline): SGHTA, FQGNSA. The CDR3 is made up of 14 amino acids. The CDR3 sequence is CASSQEVIGQPQHF. CDR3 nucleotide sequence: TGTGCCAGCAGCCAAGAGGTGATAGGCCAGCCCCAGCATTTT.

J is TRBJ1-6 and V is TRBV9; TRBD1 is a possible D gene (5 bases). The CDR3 sequence is 15 residues long. The germline V gene encodes CDR1 SGDLS and CDR2 YYNGEE. With 0 bases removed from V and 6 bases from J, the gap between germline ends came to 10 bases. Here the CDR3 DNA reads TGTGCCAGCAGCGTAGAGGCAACAGGTAATTCACCCCTCCACTTT. As protein: CASSVEATGNSPLHF.

This clone was seen once. The rearrangement uses TRBV4-3 and TRBJ2-7; TRBD1 matches at 12 bases. The junction had 8 bases not matched to a gene; V was cut back by 2 bases and J by 6 bases. CDR1 is LGHNA, CDR2 YSLEER, per germline. The CDR3 covers 16 residues. The CDR3 region has the DNA TGCGCCAGCAGCCAACATGGCGGGACAGGGGGCTCCGAGCAGTACTTC. Translated, it gives CASSQHGGTGGSEQYF.

Of note for this clone: Other DNA variants within this sample encode the same CDR3. The chain joins TRBV6-5 to TRBJ2-2; TRBD1 matches 8 bases. The V and J ends lost 7 bases and 2 bases, in that order; junction bases with no gene match: 6. This CDR3 has 15 amino acids. Looked up from germline, CDR1 is MNHEY and CDR2 is SVGAGI. The CDR3 DNA reads TGTGCCAGCAATTCCGGGACAGGCAACACCGGGGAGCTGTTTTTT. Translation: CASNSGTGNTGELFF.

This sequence joins TRBV10-3 and TRBJ1-2, with TRBD1 matching over 7 bases. Trimming cost V 3 bases and J 5 bases; bases outside gene matches: 21. This CDR3 is 19 amino acids long. Per germline, CDR1 ENHRY and CDR2 SYGVKD. The CDR3 here is CAISDQRAAQRQGGYGYTF. CDR3 bases: TGTGCCATCAGTGACCAGAGGGCGGCTCAAAGACAGGGAGGTTATGGCTACACCTTC.

The chain joins TRBV7-2 to TRBJ1-2, with D maybe TRBD1 (6 bases). The germline V and J ends were trimmed by 4 bases and 5 bases, with 20 bases remaining between them. Per germline, CDR1 SGHTA and CDR2 FQGNSA. The CDR3 sequence is 16 residues long. This chain's CDR3 is CASSSNVPGHRYGYTF. The CDR3 coding sequence is TGTGCCAGCAGCTCCAATGTCCCGGGACACCGGTATGGCTACACCTTC.

The chain carries TRBV2 and TRBJ2-3, with 8 bases matching TRBD2. Germline V lookup: CDR1 SNHLY, CDR2 FYNNEI. The CDR3 is 14 residues long. J lost 4 bases, V lost 6 bases, and 6 bases had no gene match. The CDR3 loop reads CASRGLVNSDTQYF. The CDR3 nucleotides are TGTGCCAGCAGGGGACTAGTAAATTCAGATACGCAGTATTTT.

The gene calls are TRBV24-1 and TRBJ2-2; TRBD2 matches 10 bases. Trimming removed 6 bases from V and 0 bases from J; junction bases left unmatched: 0. Per the germline V gene, CDR1 is KGHDR and CDR2 is SFDVKD. This CDR3 spans 15 amino acids. The CDR3 DNA sequence: TGTGCCACCAGTCTAGCGGGAGCGAACACCGGGGAGCTGTTTTTT. As protein: CATSLAGANTGELFF.

This sequence joins TRBV4-3 and TRBJ2-2; TRBD1 agrees at 7 bases. This CDR3 is built from 17 residues. CDR1 is LGHNA, CDR2 YSLEER, per germline. Trimming cost V 3 bases and J 3 bases; bases outside gene matches: 10. CDR3 coding DNA: TGCGCCAGCAGCCAGCAAACAGGGGTTATAGACACCGGGGAGCTGTTTTTT. It specifies CASSQQTGVIDTGELFF.